The sequence of this T cell receptor beta chain was determined in a study of immune heterogeneity within non-small cell lung tumors. The CDR3 extends over 16 amino acids. From germline, CDR1 is SGHAT and CDR2 FQNNGV. V lost 2 bases and J 4 bases, leaving 12 bases between the germline ends. Amplification of TCR beta CDR3 was performed by multiplex PCR with 32 V and 13 J primers. TCRdb redid the calling of the multiplex PCR reads with MiXCR, one entry per CDR3 protein. The sample lists approximately 3,000 distinct CDR3 sequences, less than 45% occurring once. Study-wide points: T-cell receptor beta clonotypes at high frequency differed largely between individual patients. A moderate but significant correlation was observed between local T-cell clonality and local tumor mutational burden (R around 0.3).

Genomic DNA from bulk tumor acted as the template, and roughly 0.55 ug was loaded per sample. During surgery, each primary tumor gave multiple biopsies spaced as far apart as possible. Patients went through curative surgery, and their non-small cell lung cancer was untreated and newly diagnosed. There were about 14 donors in total. They were all newly diagnosed non-small cell lung cancer patients undergoing surgery with curative intent. With respect to this clonotype: The antigen remains unidentified.

The sequencing sample was made of lung tumor tissue. The chain links TRBV11-2 to TRBJ2-6; D is unresolved. This clonotype was obtained from a man aged 55-75 years with non-small cell lung cancer. DNA of the CDR3: TGTGCCAGCAGCTTAAATTTGGATTTGGGGGCCAACGTCCTGACTTTC. It encodes CASSLNLDLGANVLTF.